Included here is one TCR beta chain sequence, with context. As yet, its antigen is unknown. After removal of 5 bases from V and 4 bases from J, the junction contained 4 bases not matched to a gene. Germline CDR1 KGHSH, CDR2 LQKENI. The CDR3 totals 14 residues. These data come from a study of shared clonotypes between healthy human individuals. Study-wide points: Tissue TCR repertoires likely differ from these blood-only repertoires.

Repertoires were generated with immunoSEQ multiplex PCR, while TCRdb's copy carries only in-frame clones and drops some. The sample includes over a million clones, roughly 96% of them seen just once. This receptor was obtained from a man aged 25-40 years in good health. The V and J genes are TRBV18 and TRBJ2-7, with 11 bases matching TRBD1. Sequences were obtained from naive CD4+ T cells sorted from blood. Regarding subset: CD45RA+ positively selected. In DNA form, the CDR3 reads TGTGCCAGCTCAGCGGGACAGGGGGGTTACGAGCAGTACTTC. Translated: CASSAGQGGYEQYF. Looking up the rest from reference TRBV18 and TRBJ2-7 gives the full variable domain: NAGVMQNPRHLVRRRGQEARLRCSPMKGHSHVYWYRQLPEEGLKFMVYLQKENIIDESGMPKERFSAEFPKEGPSILRIQQVVRGDSAAYFCASSAGQGGYEQYFGPGTRLTVT.